This T cell receptor (beta chain) appears in the sequencing data of a study of T cells in Graves' hyperthyroidism and ophthalmopathy. Study background: The initial diagnosis was the point when peripheral blood was collected, ahead of any treatment. Overall study findings and caveats: Appearing also in blood were most of the thyroid clonotypes expanded above 0.001. Patients with ophthalmopathy were separated from those with stable hyperthyroidism by a 13 V-J model.

There were TCR beta CDR3 regions amplified from RNA transcripts. The primer set for the first-round RT-PCR of the TCR CDR3 was HTBI. Each CDR3 protein is one row after TCRdb ran MiXCR on the multiplex PCR reads. The profile shows under 450,000 distinct CDR3 sequences, about a sixth of them singletons. The table lists this clonotype with many counts. The antigen remains unidentified. V was pared by 3 bases and J by 0 bases, with 11 bases of the junction left unmatched. The germline V gene has CDR1 SGHVS and CDR2 FQNEAQ. This CDR3 region has 19 residues. Sequencing used blood. The source of this sequence is a woman aged 25 to 45 with Graves' hyperthyroidism that later progressed to Graves' ophthalmopathy. The chain is built from TRBV7-8 and TRBJ2-5; 12 positions match TRBD2. In nucleotides, the CDR3 is TGTGCCAGCAGCTTGCCACTGACTAGCGGGGGAAAGTACCAAGAGACCCAGTACTTC. Amino acids: CASSLPLTSGGKYQETQYF. Drawing the rest from reference TRBV7-8 and TRBJ2-5, the complete variable domain is GAGVSQSPRYKVAKRGQDVALRCDPISGHVSLFWYQQALGQGPEFLTYFQNEAQLDKSGLPSDRFFAERPEGSVSTLKIQRTQQEDSAVYLCASSLPLTSGGKYQETQYFGPGTRLLVL.